This T cell receptor beta chain came from a study of human T cells and chemical hapten exposure. Study outcomes and limitations: TCRs at high frequency, those above 1 in 1000, did not change with DPC sensitization.

The trim removed 10 bases at V and 4 bases at J, leaving 7 bases unmatched. Germline V gives CDR1 MNHEY, CDR2 SVGEGT. The CDR3 is 15 residues long. Unique molecular identifiers were linked by the library to individual cDNA molecules. Per the original data handling: Sequenced samples showed a median of 95,638 TCRs each, with counts running from approximately 21,000 to 630,000. Using its own MiXCR run on the RACE reads, TCRdb lists one record per CDR3 protein. The V and J calls shown here were made by TCRdb, not taken from the authors' results. The sample has over 85,000 distinct CDR3 sequences; roughly 8% are singletons. Points on this clonotype: What it binds is not known.

The time point denotes: healthy volunteer bleed at 2 weeks. The template was total RNA from unfractionated whole blood. The specimen sequenced was whole blood. This chain connects TRBV6-2 or TRBV6-3 to TRBJ2-6; the match to TRBD2 covers 10 bases. The TCR sequence derives from a female donor in good health. Some clones in this sample may be carry-over from other donors' samples. The CDR3 sequence: CAIRGLAEGANVLTF. Written as DNA, the CDR3 is TGTGCCATTCGAGGACTAGCGGAAGGGGCCAACGTCCTGACTTTC.